One TCR beta chain is described in this entry. Its target is unknown. This entry belongs to a study of blood T cells in healthy people across ages. The use of a sample-barcoded 5' primer and a J-beta primer mix characterized a second PCR of about 6 to 11 cycles. A single record per CDR3 protein comes from TCRdb applying MiXCR to the 5' RACE reads. The table shows under 2,000,000 distinct CDR3 sequences, with around half occurring only once. Study observations and caveats: Naive and antigen-experienced cells were not separated, limiting conclusive comparison.

This clonotype was obtained from a woman aged 35 to 49 in good health. The sequenced material came from blood.

CDR3: CASSEGKSEAFF. CDR3 bases: TGTGCCAGCAGTGAGGGGAAGAGTGAAGCTTTCTTT. V is TRBV25-1 and J is TRBJ1-1; no clear D gene. The germline gives CDR1 MGHDK, CDR2 SYGVNS. Trimming took 3 bases from V and 7 from J, leaving 9 bases between them. There are 12 residues in the CDR3.